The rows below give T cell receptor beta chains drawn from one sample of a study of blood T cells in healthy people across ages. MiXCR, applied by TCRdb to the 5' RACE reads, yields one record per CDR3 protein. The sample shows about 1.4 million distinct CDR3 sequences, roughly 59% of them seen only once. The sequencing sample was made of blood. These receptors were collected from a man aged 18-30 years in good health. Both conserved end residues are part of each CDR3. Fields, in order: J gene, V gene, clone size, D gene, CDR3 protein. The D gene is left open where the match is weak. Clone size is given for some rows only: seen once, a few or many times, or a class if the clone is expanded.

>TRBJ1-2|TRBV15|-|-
CATSRDRDIVQGYTF
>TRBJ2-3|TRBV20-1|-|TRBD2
CSASPASGGRDTQYF
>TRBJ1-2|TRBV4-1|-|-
CASSRPREYYGYTF
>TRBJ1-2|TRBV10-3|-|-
CATQRPDDYGYTF
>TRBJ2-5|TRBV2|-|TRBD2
CARPGAGEETQYF
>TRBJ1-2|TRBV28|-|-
CASSLLGTNYGYTF
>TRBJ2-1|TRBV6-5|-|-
CASISIYNEQFF
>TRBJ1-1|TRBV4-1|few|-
CASSRTGTALADTEAFF
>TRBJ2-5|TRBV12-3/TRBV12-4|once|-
CASSFRQEGETQYF
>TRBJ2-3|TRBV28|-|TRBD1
CASSLSPDRDRGDTQYF